This entry describes one TCR beta chain. Germline V lookup: CDR1 SGHRS, CDR2 YFSETQ. CDR3 length equals 14 residues. V lost 0 bases, J lost 5 bases, and 8 bases lay in between. This record belongs to a study of blood T cell repertoires in COVID-19. Study summary: Samples representing acute and convalescent COVID-19 were sourced from the United States, Italy and Spain.

Authors' methods: Researchers report that nucleated cell counts were estimated from reference gene primer amplification. The data were produced by immunoSEQ multiplex PCR, yet TCRdb's version contains in-frame clones alone and is incomplete. That table is the source of V, J and clone size, and D and trimming were worked out from the DNA. Here the sample spans 270,000 or so clones, approximately 84% being singletons. Sequenced input: peripheral blood. The clonotype was recovered from a human donor in a cohort sampled during active COVID-19. The chain has TRBV5-1 and TRBJ2-2; a weak D match, TRBD2 (5 bases). This CDR3 is CASSLAGETGELFF. The CDR3, as DNA: TGCGCCAGCAGCTTGGCTGGGGAGACCGGGGAGCTGTTTTTT. Full variable domain (missing parts from reference TRBV5-1 and TRBJ2-2): KAGVTQTPRYLIKTRGQQVTLSCSPISGHRSVSWYQQTPGQGLQFLFEYFSETQRNKGNFPGRFSGRQFSNSRSEMNVSTLELGDSALYLCASSLAGETGELFFGEGSRLTVL.